The clone carrying this T cell receptor (beta chain) was counted many times. The authors' processing: From reference gene primer amplification, estimates of nucleated cell counts were derived. Clones were read by immunoSEQ multiplex PCR, and TCRdb kept only the in-frame ones, dropping some. That table furnishes V, J and clone size, whereas the DNA furnished D and trimming. The sample records under 450,000 clones, roughly 80% being singletons. These data come from a study of blood T cell repertoires in COVID-19. Study overall: The origin of the acute and convalescent COVID-19 samples was the United States, Italy and Spain. The analysed material was cDNA or gDNA that came from T cells, B-cell-depleted T cells, or PBMCs.

CDR3 length: 14 residues. CDR1 and CDR2 (germline): LGHNA, YNFKEQ. Trimming cost V 0 bases and J 7 bases, with 9 bases left between them. This chain links TRBV4-2 with TRBJ2-2, with a possible D match to TRBD2 (6 bases). The sequenced material came from peripheral blood. The clonotype comes from a human donor with acute or convalescent COVID-19. The donor label of this sample is uncertain. CDR3 region: CASSQDREVGELFF. Here the CDR3 DNA reads TGTGCCAGCAGCCAAGACAGGGAGGTCGGGGAGCTGTTTTTT.